This T cell receptor (beta chain) stems from a study of T cell repertoires in ileal Crohn's disease. Background on the study: Over 30% were active smokers at surgery; median disease duration was almost 8 years.

The ends lost 0 bases at V and 6 bases at J; junction bases unmatched: 0. The CDR3 spans 15 residues. CDR1 and CDR2 from the germline V gene are MRHNA and SNTAGT. This clone was seen only a few times. Sequencing used immunoSEQ multiplex PCR; TCRdb keeps in-frame clones, though not all of them. Of around 6,200 clones listed, roughly 77% are singletons. This receptor was obtained from an adult with Crohn's disease. Sequencing was carried out using ileal tissue. This chain connects TRBV6-4 to TRBJ2-1; 12 bases are shared with TRBD2. The CDR3 loop is CASSDSTSGSNEQFF. Here the CDR3 DNA reads TGTGCCAGCAGTGACTCGACTAGCGGGAGCAATGAGCAGTTCTTC.